This TCR beta chain comes out of a study of T cell repertoires in cytomegalovirus infection. Background on the study: In the study, CMV epitopes included recently identified HLA-C-restricted and well-studied HLA-B-restricted ones.

This clonotype was seen only once. The antigen is not known. Findings and caveats of the study: Summed frequency of public TCR beta families distinguished CMV carriers with the relevant HLA. HLA-C-restricted CMV clonotypes gave the most frequent clonotype in two of eight donors.

TCRdb analysed the reads with MiXCR anew, one entry per CDR3 protein. The data hold nearly 700,000 distinct CDR3 sequences, with about 30% observed a single time. Germline values: CDR1 MNHNS, CDR2 SASEGT. CDR3 length equals 13 residues. Between the trimmed V and J ends, which lost 4 bases and 2 bases, there was a span of 9 bases. Material: cultured PBMCs, obtained from culture after CMV antigen stimulation. The J gene is TRBJ2-7, the V gene TRBV6-1; D gene ambiguous. This clonotype was sampled from a human donor in good health (CMV status not recorded). Some clones in this sample may be carry-over from other donors' samples. Written as DNA, the CDR3 is TGTGCCAGCAGTGGTGGGCCTCCCTACGAGCAGTACTTC. Translated: CASSGGPPYEQYF.